This T cell receptor (beta chain) emerged from a study of CD8 T cells in Susac syndrome. This clonotype was counted a single time. High-throughput TCR beta sequencing covered peripheral CD8+ and CD4+ T cells. V was clipped by 5 bases and J by 3 bases, with 15 bases between them. Looked up from germline, CDR1 is DFQATT and CDR2 is SNEGSKA (reference sequence). The CDR3 covers 14 residues. Random hexamers were used to reverse transcribe an amount of about 0.45 to 1 ug RNA. Each CDR3 protein is one row after TCRdb ran MiXCR on the immunoSEQ multiplex PCR reads. This table has about 100,000 distinct CDR3 sequences, 95% appearing once.

The sequencing input was CD8+ T cells from PBMCs. This clonotype was sampled from a human donor with Susac syndrome. The chain recombines TRBV20-1 with TRBJ2-3; no clear D gene. CDR3 amino acids: CSAPTRPVTDTQYF. The DNA of the CDR3 is TGCAGTGCTCCCACCCGACCAGTAACAGATACGCAGTATTTT.